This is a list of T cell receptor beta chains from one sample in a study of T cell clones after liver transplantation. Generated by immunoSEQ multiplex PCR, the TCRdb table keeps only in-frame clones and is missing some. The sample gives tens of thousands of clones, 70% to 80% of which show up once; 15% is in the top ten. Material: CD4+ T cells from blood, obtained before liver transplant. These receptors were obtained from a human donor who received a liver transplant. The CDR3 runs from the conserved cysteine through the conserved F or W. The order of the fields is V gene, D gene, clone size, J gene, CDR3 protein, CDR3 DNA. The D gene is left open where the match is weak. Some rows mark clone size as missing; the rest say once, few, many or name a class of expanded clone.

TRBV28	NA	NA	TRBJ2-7	CASRQGLAYEQYF	TGTGCCAGCAGGCAGGGACTTGCCTACGAGCAGTACTTC
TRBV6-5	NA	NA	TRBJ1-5	CASSYGTTNQPQHF	TGTGCCAGCAGTTATGGGACAACAAATCAGCCCCAGCATTTT
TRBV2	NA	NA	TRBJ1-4	CASSERAGVETNEKLFF	TGTGCCAGCAGTGAAAGGGCAGGGGTTGAGACTAATGAAAAACTGTTTTTT
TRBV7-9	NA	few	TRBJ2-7	CASSPTQGLAEQYF	TGTGCCAGCAGCCCCACCCAGGGGCTGGCGGAGCAGTACTTC
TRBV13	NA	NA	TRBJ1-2	CASRLDGGVYGYTF	TGTGCCAGCAGATTGGACGGGGGAGTCTATGGCTACACCTTC
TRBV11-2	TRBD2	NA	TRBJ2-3	CASSLVVSAGVRDTQYF	TGTGCCAGCAGCTTAGTAGTCTCGGCGGGGGTGAGAGATACGCAGTATTTT
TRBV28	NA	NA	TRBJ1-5	CASSSGSNQPQHF	TGTGCCAGCAGTTCAGGGAGCAATCAGCCCCAGCATTTT
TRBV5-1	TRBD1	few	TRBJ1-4	CASTGTVGEKLFF	TGCGCCAGCACTGGGACAGTCGGCGAAAAACTGTTTTTT
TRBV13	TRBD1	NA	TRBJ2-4	CASSKMTGSKNIQYF	TGTGCCAGCAGCAAAATGACAGGGTCAAAAAACATTCAGTACTTC
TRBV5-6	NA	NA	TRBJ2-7	CASSWRGYEQYF	TGTGCCAGCAGCTGGCGAGGCTACGAGCAGTACTTC
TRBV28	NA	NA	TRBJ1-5	CASSSPGSRDQPQHF	TGTGCCAGCAGTTCCCCAGGGTCTCGGGATCAGCCCCAGCATTTT
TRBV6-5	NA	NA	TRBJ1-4	CASSYGGSTNEKLFF	TGTGCCAGCAGTTACGGCGGTTCAACTAATGAAAAACTGTTTTTT
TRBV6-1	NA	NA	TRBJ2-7	CASSESGHAYEQYF	TGTGCCAGCAGTGAATCGGGACATGCCTACGAGCAGTACTTC
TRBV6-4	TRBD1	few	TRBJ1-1	CASRLTGGRTEAFF	TGTGCCAGCAGACTAACAGGGGGTCGAACTGAAGCTTTCTTT
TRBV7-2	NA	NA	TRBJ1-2	CASSSRGGDGYTF	TGTGCCAGCAGCTCCCGGGGGGGTGATGGCTACACCTTC